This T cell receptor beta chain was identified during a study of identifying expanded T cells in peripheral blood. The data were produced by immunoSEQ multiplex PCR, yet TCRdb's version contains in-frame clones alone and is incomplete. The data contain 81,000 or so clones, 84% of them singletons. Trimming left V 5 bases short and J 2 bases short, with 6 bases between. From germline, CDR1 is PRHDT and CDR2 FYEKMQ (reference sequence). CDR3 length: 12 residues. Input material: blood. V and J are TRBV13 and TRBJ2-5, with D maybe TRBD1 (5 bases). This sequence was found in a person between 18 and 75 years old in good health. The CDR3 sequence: CASSDRQETQYF. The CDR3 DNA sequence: TGTGCCAGCAGCGACAGACAAGAGACCCAGTACTTC.